The clone carrying this T cell receptor (beta chain) was found a few times. Its antigen remains unidentified. This sample is part of a study of identical twins. Study-level findings and limits: Beta out-of-frame sequences showed weaker excess sharing between twins.

Via MiXCR, TCRdb re-called the 5' RACE reads, giving one row per CDR3 protein. The sample holds 250,000 or so distinct CDR3 sequences, approximately 7.3% seen once. The CDR3 extends over 16 amino acids. Germline assignment: CDR1 MNHEY and CDR2 SVGAGI. The trim removed 2 bases at V and 7 bases at J, leaving 4 bases unmatched. This same sample was also taken into another study, of yellow fever vaccine responses in identical twins.

This clonotype was sampled from a woman aged 18-30 years in good health. The chain links TRBV6-5 to TRBJ2-2; 13 nucleotides line up with TRBD2. Input material: CD8+ T cells sorted from blood. CDR3 DNA sequence: TGTGCCAGCAGTTACCCGACTAGCGGGGGGATCGGGGAGCTGTTTTTT. The encoded protein is CASSYPTSGGIGELFF.